These 25 T cell receptor beta chains were all obtained from the same sample, sequenced in a study of CD8+CD57+ T cells in acquired aplastic anemia (dated by TCRdb to the late 2010s). The sample was run on an Illumina HiSeq 2000. Profiling of TCR beta VDJ combinations and CDR3 sequences used genomic DNA as the template. TCRdb's own reprocessing of the public reads used fastp at Q25 and MiXCR and kept productive beta chains. All rows with the same CDR3 protein become a single entry with the most common DNA and genes. The sample table lists some 68,000 distinct CDR3 sequences, approximately 50% of them with a count of one. Roughly 8.7% of the sample belongs to the ten largest clones. Sequenced: sorted CD4+, CD8+, or CD8+CD57+ T cells (not recorded which) from PBMCs. Every receptor here comes from a human donor in good health, serving as a control.

The rearrangement joins TRBV12-3 or TRBV12-4 to TRBJ2-7, with TRBD2 identical over 11 bases. Germline trimming cut 7 bases from V and 9 bases from J; bases unmatched to any gene: 14. The CDR3 spans 15 residues. For the CDR3, the DNA is TGTGCCAGCACCTCTTCCTCGACTAGCGGGATTCGGCAGTACTTC. Translation gives CASTSSSTSGIRQYF.

The sample holds many counts of this clonotype. The chain links TRBV2 to TRBJ2-3; the D gene is possibly TRBD1 (7 bases). This CDR3 spans 16 amino acids. CDR1 is SNHLY and CDR2 is FYNNEI in the germline V gene. The V gene lost 7 bases and the J gene lost 4 bases, with 21 bases spanning the gap. The CDR3 here is CASNTARDSPSDTQYF. In DNA, the CDR3 is TGTGCCAGCAACACAGCGCGGGACAGCCCCTCAGATACGCAGTATTTT.

This sequence joins TRBV7-8 and TRBJ1-2; unclear D gene. This CDR3 comprises 14 residues. V lost 5 bases, J lost 2 bases, and 12 bases lay in between. CDR1 is SGHVS, CDR2 FQNEAQ, per germline. This CDR3 reads CASSVDTDNYGYTF. The CDR3 DNA reads TGTGCCAGCAGCGTAGACACGGACAACTATGGCTACACCTTC.

This clonotype was observed many times. This rearrangement joins TRBV12-3 or TRBV12-4 to TRBJ1-1; TRBD1 agrees at 10 bases. The ends lost 3 bases at V and 0 bases at J; junction bases unmatched: 7. The CDR3 extends over 17 amino acids. The CDR3 DNA sequence: TGTGCCAGCAGTTTCCGGGACAGGGGAACCTTGAACACTGAAGCTTTCTTT. This encodes CASSFRDRGTLNTEAFF.

This clonotype showed up many times. This chain connects TRBV7-2 to TRBJ2-1, with 9 bases matching TRBD2. The CDR3 runs 16 residues. Trimming removed 2 bases from V and 9 bases from J; junction bases left unmatched: 11. CDR1 is SGHTA, CDR2 FQGNSA, per germline. The CDR3 reads CASSLIAGGPSSEQFF. The CDR3 coding sequence is TGTGCCAGCAGCTTAATTGCGGGAGGGCCCTCAAGTGAGCAGTTCTTC. Together with reference TRBV7-2 and TRBJ2-1, the CDR3 gives the full variable domain: GAGVSQSPSNKVTEKGKDVELRCDPISGHTALYWYRQSLGQGLEFLIYFQGNSAPDKSGLPSDRFSAERTGGSVSTLTIQRTQQEDSAVYLCASSLIAGGPSSEQFFGPGTRLTVL.

The V call is TRBV19, the J call TRBJ1-1; D is unresolved. CDR3 size: 11 residues. The V end lost 2 bases, the J end lost 7 bases, and 5 bases lay between the germline ends. Germline CDR1 reads LNHDA; CDR2 reads SQIVND (reference sequence). In DNA form, the CDR3 reads TGTGCCAGTAGTATAAGTTATGAAGCTTTCTTT. Its protein product is CASSISYEAFF.

In its sample, this clonotype was seen many times. This sequence joins TRBV10-3 and TRBJ2-2, with D perhaps TRBD2 (6 bases). The CDR3 has 13 amino acids. V lost 7 bases and J 6 bases, leaving 12 bases between the germline ends. The germline gives CDR1 ENHRY, CDR2 SYGVKD. CDR3 sequence: CAITDGGSGELFF. CDR3 bases: TGTGCCATCACGGACGGGGGATCCGGGGAGCTGTTTTTT.

The chain uses TRBV3-1 and TRBJ2-1, with no clear D. In germline, CDR1 is LGHDT, CDR2 YNNKEL (reference sequence). The CDR3 extends over 16 amino acids. Trimming stripped 1 base from V and 6 bases from J, with 16 bases between. The CDR3 nucleotides read TGTGCCAGCAGCCAAGGGTTTTTTGAATTAGGCAATGAGCAGTTCTTC. Translating it yields CASSQGFFELGNEQFF.

This clonotype has a count of ten or more. The chain carries TRBV7-9 and TRBJ1-2, with no clear D. Trimming pared 1 base from V and 5 bases from J, leaving 8 bases between. Looked up from germline, CDR1 is SEHNR and CDR2 is FQNEAQ (reference sequence). The CDR3 runs to 13 residues. The CDR3 loop is CASSLGGKYGYTF. The DNA of the CDR3 is TGTGCCAGCAGCTTAGGCGGAAAATATGGCTACACCTTC.

The V and J genes are TRBV7-8 and TRBJ2-7, with 16 bases identical to TRBD2. CDR1 is SGHVS and CDR2 is FQNEAQ in the germline V gene. CDR3 length: 17 residues. V shed 5 bases, J shed 2 bases, and the junction held 6 bases outside the gene matches. Here the CDR3 DNA reads TGTGCCAGCAGCGTCGGGACTAGCGGGGGGGATCCCTACGAGCAGTACTTC. Its protein is CASSVGTSGGDPYEQYF.

Notes on this clonotype: A read error may produce the germline difference seen at one junction end. The CDR3 region is CASSFGTEDQETQYF. CDR3 DNA sequence: TGCGCCAGCAGCTTCGGGACAGAAGACCAAGAGACCCAGTACTTC. This rearrangement joins TRBV5-8 to TRBJ2-5; TRBD1 matches at 7 bases. Germline assignment: CDR1 SGHTS and CDR2 YDEGEE. This CDR3 comprises 15 residues.

J is TRBJ1-6 and V is TRBV7-2; TRBD1 aligns across 8 bases. Germline assignment: CDR1 SGHTA and CDR2 FQGNSA. After removal of 6 bases from V and 6 bases from J, the junction contained 7 bases not matched to a gene. This CDR3 has 15 residues. The CDR3 bases are TGTGCCAGCAGTCAGTCACAGGGGGGTAATTCACCCCTCCACTTT. Translating gives CASSQSQGGNSPLHF.

A note on this clonotype: Its ends do not fully match the called genes, so a read error is possible. This chain joins TRBV24-1 and TRBJ1-1; D possibly corresponds to TRBD1 (6 bases). Germline V CDR1 and CDR2: KGHDR, SFDVKD. The CDR3 is 15 residues long. The DNA of the CDR3 is TGTGCCAGCAGTTACTCTCGGACAGCCAACACTGAAGCTTTCTTT. Protein product: CASSYSRTANTEAFF.

V usage is TRBV7-9 and J usage is TRBJ2-5, with D unclear. The CDR3 has 13 amino acids. Germline values: CDR1 SEHNR, CDR2 FQNEAQ (reference sequence). V dropped 0 bases and J dropped 1 base, with 3 bases sitting between them. CDR3 region: CASSLAPQETQYF. CDR3 sequence (DNA): TGTGCCAGCAGCTTAGCACCCCAAGAGACCCAGTACTTC.

This clonotype was observed many times. Here the CDR3 DNA reads TGTGCCAGCAGCTTCCGGACCAGGAGCACGGCAGCTTTCTTT. It yields the protein CASSFRTRSTAAFF. The rearrangement joins TRBV5-5 to TRBJ1-1; D is undetermined. The CDR3 runs 14 residues. Germline lookup yields CDR1 SGHKS and CDR2 YYEKEE (reference sequence). Trimming pared 2 bases from V and 10 bases from J, leaving 18 bases between.

The J gene is TRBJ1-2, the V gene TRBV24-1; 9 bases align to TRBD1. Losses at the gene ends were 4 bases for V and 6 bases for J; bases not matched to a gene: 5. This CDR3 spans 14 amino acids. Per the germline V gene, CDR1 is KGHDR and CDR2 is SFDVKD. CDR3 region: CATSDQWTGDGYTF. CDR3 nucleotides: TGTGCCACCAGTGACCAATGGACAGGGGATGGCTACACCTTC.

This clonotype was seen ten or more times. This chain links TRBV27 with TRBJ2-1, with TRBD2 matching over 10 bases. Germline V gene sequence: CDR1 MNHEY, CDR2 SMNVEV (reference sequence). The CDR3 consists of 16 residues. The junction had 8 bases not matched to a gene; V was cut back by 5 bases and J by 4 bases. CDR3 sequence (DNA): TGTGCCAGCAGTACTCCCGGGACTAGCGAGTACAATGAGCAGTTCTTC. This codes for CASSTPGTSEYNEQFF.

The CDR3 protein is CSASPYSAGRETQYF. DNA of the CDR3: TGCAGTGCTTCCCCGTATAGCGCGGGAAGAGAGACCCAGTACTTC. The genes are TRBV20-1 and TRBJ2-5; tentatively, D is TRBD2 (6 bases). The CDR3 contains 15 residues. Deletions cut 5 bases from V and 4 bases from J, with 20 bases between. Per the germline V gene, CDR1 is DFQATT and CDR2 is SNEGSKA (reference sequence).

The chain carries TRBV7-9 and TRBJ2-7, with 9 bases matching TRBD1. Trimming at V came to 5 bases and at J to 6 bases, leaving 8 bases not matched to a gene. Germline assignment: CDR1 SEHNR and CDR2 FQNEAQ (reference sequence). This CDR3 has 14 residues. DNA of the CDR3: TGTGCCAGCAGCCTTAGGGACAGGGCTGCCGAGCAGTACTTC. Translating gives CASSLRDRAAEQYF.

This chain uses TRBV15 with TRBJ2-7; no reliable D call. CDR1 is LNHNV and CDR2 is YYDKDF in the germline V gene (reference sequence). The CDR3 loop spans 13 amino acids. Trimming shortened V by 0 bases and J by 3 bases, and 6 bases separated the two germline ends. CDR3 in amino acids: CATSRDNGYEQYF. CDR3 DNA: TGTGCCACCAGCAGAGATAACGGCTACGAGCAGTACTTC.

V and J are TRBV19 and TRBJ1-5; D is unclear. V lost 6 bases to trimming and J lost 6 bases, with 15 bases between them. Germline CDR1 reads LNHDA; CDR2 reads SQIVND (reference sequence). CDR3 length: 14 residues. The chain's CDR3 is CASSLSRDGQPQHF. DNA for the CDR3: TGTGCCAGTAGCCTGTCTAGGGATGGTCAGCCCCAGCATTTT.

This clonotype was seen at least ten times. The rearrangement links TRBV20-1 to TRBJ1-6; maybe TRBD1 (5 bases). This CDR3 has 15 residues. The germline CDR1 and CDR2 sequences are DFQATT and SNEGSKA (reference sequence). Trimming removed 1 base from V and 5 bases from J, with 12 bases in between. The CDR3 nucleotides are TGCAGTGCTAGAGTTCTGGTGGGGGATAATTCACCCCTCCACTTT. Translation gives CSARVLVGDNSPLHF.

For the CDR3, the DNA is TGCAGTGCTACAAGCGGGGGGGCTTTGGAGACCCAGTACTTC. Translated: CSATSGGALETQYF. The chain combines TRBV20-1 with TRBJ2-5, with 10 bases matching TRBD2. Trimming took 4 bases from V and 5 from J; bases not matched to a gene: 7. The CDR3 length is 14 residues. CDR1 and CDR2 from the germline V gene are DFQATT and SNEGSKA (reference sequence).

The chain combines TRBV12-3 or TRBV12-4 with TRBJ1-2, with 9 bases that match TRBD1. J lost 5 bases, V lost 6 bases, and 1 base had no gene match. There are 12 residues in the CDR3. CDR3 region: CASRGQGYGYTF. In DNA, the CDR3 is TGTGCCAGCAGGGGACAGGGATATGGCTACACCTTC.

This clonotype has a handful of counts. The chain employs TRBV24-1 and TRBJ2-7; D may be TRBD1 (5 bases). Looked up from germline, CDR1 is KGHDR and CDR2 is SFDVKD. The CDR3 totals 13 residues. Trimming cost V 4 bases and J 1 base, with 7 bases left between them. The CDR3 region has the DNA TGTGCCACCAGTGACAGGGTTTCCTACGAGCAGTACTTC. Protein: CATSDRVSYEQYF.